The entry below gives a single T cell receptor beta chain sequence along with its context. The record originates from a study of blood T cell repertoires in COVID-19. Study context: PBMCs, B-cell-depleted T cells, or T cells provided the cDNA or gDNA that made up the material.

Profiled with immunoSEQ multiplex PCR; TCRdb holds only in-frame clones, not every one. The sample lists 100,000 to 120,000 clones; about 88% were seen once. The source material was peripheral blood. This TCR derives from a woman between 50 and 59 years old with acute or convalescent COVID-19.

CDR3 amino acids: CASSAELNTEAFF. CDR3 bases: TGTGCCAGCAGCGCAGAACTGAACACTGAAGCTTTCTTT. The chain combines TRBV9 with TRBJ1-1; D not resolved. Trimming took off 3 bases at V and 0 bases at J, with 6 bases between the two ends. The CDR3 totals 13 residues. Germline assignment: CDR1 SGDLS and CDR2 YYNGEE.